These T cell receptor beta chains were read from a single sample in a study of control samples from healthy donors and cancer patients. Profiled with immunoSEQ multiplex PCR; TCRdb holds only in-frame clones, not every one. The repertoire holds 25,000 to 30,000 clones, with 70% to 90% as singletons. The sequenced material came from PBMCs. These receptors originate from a woman in her sixties or seventies with head and neck cancer. CDR3s include the opening cysteine and the closing phenylalanine or tryptophan. Fields, in order: CDR3 length, J gene, D gene, clone size, V gene, CDR3 protein, CDR3 DNA. D genes are given only for firm matches. The listing skips clone size in some rows; elsewhere it reads once, few, many or a size class.

CDR3 length: 15; J gene: TRBJ1-5; D gene: .; clone size: .; V gene: TRBV7-9; CDR3 protein: CASSLSRGGQEPQHF; CDR3 DNA: TGTGCCAGCAGCTTATCCCGGGGGGGTCAAGAGCCCCAGCATTTT
CDR3 length: 13; J gene: TRBJ1-2; D gene: .; clone size: .; V gene: TRBV5-4; CDR3 protein: CASRADTAGGYTF; CDR3 DNA: TGTGCCAGCAGAGCGGACACTGCTGGTGGCTACACCTTC
CDR3 length: 15; J gene: TRBJ1-1; D gene: .; clone size: few; V gene: TRBV5-4; CDR3 protein: CASSLGGYGRNEAFF; CDR3 DNA: TGTGCCAGCAGCTTGGGGGGGTACGGACGGAATGAAGCTTTCTTT
CDR3 length: 13; J gene: TRBJ2-5; D gene: TRBD1; clone size: once; V gene: TRBV29-1; CDR3 protein: CSAEATGGGTQYF; CDR3 DNA: TGCAGCGCTGAAGCAACAGGGGGAGGGACCCAGTACTTC
CDR3 length: 17; J gene: TRBJ1-1; D gene: TRBD1; clone size: .; V gene: TRBV9; CDR3 protein: CASSVSRRDRGDCEAFF; CDR3 DNA: TGTGCCAGCAGCGTTAGTAGAAGGGACAGGGGCGATTGTGAAGCTTTCTTT
CDR3 length: 16; J gene: TRBJ2-3; D gene: TRBD1; clone size: .; V gene: TRBV5-6; CDR3 protein: CASSPLGQGAVDTQYF; CDR3 DNA: TGTGCCAGCAGCCCTTTGGGGCAGGGGGCTGTAGATACGCAGTATTTT
CDR3 length: 17; J gene: TRBJ1-5; D gene: .; clone size: large; V gene: TRBV4-1; CDR3 protein: CASSQEGGGRRNQPQHF; CDR3 DNA: TGCGCCAGCAGCCAAGAGGGGGGCGGGAGGAGGAATCAGCCCCAGCATTTT
CDR3 length: 12; J gene: TRBJ2-1; D gene: .; clone size: .; V gene: TRBV24-1; CDR3 protein: CATSDPEQRQFF; CDR3 DNA: TGTGCCACCAGTGACCCAGAGCAGAGGCAGTTCTTC
CDR3 length: 15; J gene: TRBJ2-1; D gene: TRBD1; clone size: .; V gene: TRBV7-3; CDR3 protein: CASSYQTGGLTEQFF; CDR3 DNA: TGTGCCAGCAGCTATCAGACAGGGGGCTTGACTGAGCAGTTCTTC
CDR3 length: 15; J gene: TRBJ1-1; D gene: .; clone size: .; V gene: TRBV7-2; CDR3 protein: CASSLAFGGSTEAFF; CDR3 DNA: TGTGCCAGCAGCTTAGCTTTTGGGGGATCCACTGAAGCTTTCTTT
CDR3 length: 16; J gene: TRBJ1-5; D gene: TRBD1; clone size: .; V gene: TRBV4-2; CDR3 protein: CASSQQGAGDVEPQHF; CDR3 DNA: TGTGCCAGCAGCCAGCAGGGGGCAGGGGATGTGGAGCCCCAGCATTTT
CDR3 length: 13; J gene: TRBJ2-7; D gene: .; clone size: .; V gene: TRBV7-6; CDR3 protein: CASSSEPLQEQYF; CDR3 DNA: TGTGCCAGCAGCTCTGAGCCCCTCCAAGAGCAGTACTTC
CDR3 length: 15; J gene: TRBJ2-1; D gene: .; clone size: once; V gene: TRBV3-1/TRBV3-2; CDR3 protein: CASSLRGTAFDEQFF; CDR3 DNA: TGTGCCAGCAGCCTGAGGGGGACCGCCTTCGATGAGCAGTTCTTC
CDR3 length: 13; J gene: TRBJ2-5; D gene: .; clone size: .; V gene: TRBV24-1; CDR3 protein: CATSAGGRETQYF; CDR3 DNA: TGTGCCACCAGTGCGGGGGGCAGAGAGACCCAGTACTTC
CDR3 length: 14; J gene: TRBJ1-1; D gene: .; clone size: medium-sized; V gene: TRBV19; CDR3 protein: CASSIMKENTEAFF; CDR3 DNA: TGTGCCAGTAGTATAATGAAGGAGAACACTGAAGCTTTCTTT
CDR3 length: 15; J gene: TRBJ1-4; D gene: .; clone size: .; V gene: TRBV3-1/TRBV3-2; CDR3 protein: CASSPQGIANEKLFF; CDR3 DNA: TGTGCCAGCAGCCCGCAGGGAATCGCTAATGAAAAACTGTTTTTT
CDR3 length: 15; J gene: TRBJ1-5; D gene: .; clone size: .; V gene: TRBV6-6; CDR3 protein: CASRSSPVVGQPQHF; CDR3 DNA: TGTGCCAGCAGATCCTCTCCAGTGGTTGGTCAGCCCCAGCATTTT
CDR3 length: 11; J gene: TRBJ1-1; D gene: .; clone size: .; V gene: TRBV20-1; CDR3 protein: CSAIANTEAFF; CDR3 DNA: TGCAGTGCTATTGCGAACACTGAAGCTTTCTTT
CDR3 length: 17; J gene: TRBJ2-7; D gene: .; clone size: .; V gene: TRBV23-1; CDR3 protein: CASSQLAPMNLTYEQYF; CDR3 DNA: TGCGCCAGCAGTCAATTGGCTCCGATGAATCTTACCTACGAGCAGTACTTC
CDR3 length: 15; J gene: TRBJ2-3; D gene: .; clone size: once; V gene: TRBV4-3; CDR3 protein: CASSQERLITDTQYF; CDR3 DNA: TGCGCCAGCAGCCAAGAAAGACTCATTACAGATACGCAGTATTTT
CDR3 length: 16; J gene: TRBJ2-1; D gene: TRBD2; clone size: .; V gene: TRBV27; CDR3 protein: CASRSGVAGSYNEQFF; CDR3 DNA: TGTGCCAGCAGGAGCGGAGTAGCGGGATCGTACAATGAGCAGTTCTTC
CDR3 length: 14; J gene: TRBJ2-3; D gene: TRBD1; clone size: .; V gene: TRBV19; CDR3 protein: CASSPGGFTDTQYF; CDR3 DNA: TGTGCCAGTAGTCCAGGGGGATTTACAGATACGCAGTATTTT
CDR3 length: 12; J gene: TRBJ2-5; D gene: .; clone size: few; V gene: TRBV19; CDR3 protein: CASSAHQETQYF; CDR3 DNA: TGTGCCAGTAGTGCCCACCAAGAGACCCAGTACTTC
CDR3 length: 15; J gene: TRBJ2-1; D gene: TRBD2; clone size: .; V gene: TRBV7-2; CDR3 protein: CASSLDGLAQNEQFF; CDR3 DNA: TGTGCCAGCAGTCTGGACGGACTAGCGCAAAATGAGCAGTTCTTC
CDR3 length: 15; J gene: TRBJ2-3; D gene: .; clone size: .; V gene: TRBV12-5; CDR3 protein: CASGLVPRDADTQYF; CDR3 DNA: TGTGCTAGTGGTTTGGTACCGAGGGATGCAGATACGCAGTATTTT
CDR3 length: 11; J gene: TRBJ2-7; D gene: .; clone size: .; V gene: TRBV6-5; CDR3 protein: CASVRGGEQYF; CDR3 DNA: TGTGCCAGCGTAAGAGGGGGCGAGCAGTACTTC
CDR3 length: 15; J gene: TRBJ1-6; D gene: TRBD1; clone size: .; V gene: TRBV19; CDR3 protein: CASGTGGTRDSPLHF; CDR3 DNA: TGTGCCAGTGGGACAGGGGGCACCCGGGATTCACCCCTCCACTTT
CDR3 length: 17; J gene: TRBJ1-2; D gene: TRBD1; clone size: .; V gene: TRBV2; CDR3 protein: CASSGGAPGQGDYGYTF; CDR3 DNA: TGTGCCAGCAGTGGGGGGGCACCGGGACAGGGAGACTATGGCTACACCTTC
CDR3 length: 14; J gene: TRBJ1-1; D gene: .; clone size: .; V gene: TRBV18; CDR3 protein: CASSPSGGGTEAFF; CDR3 DNA: TGTGCCAGCTCACCTAGTGGCGGGGGCACTGAAGCTTTCTTT
CDR3 length: 13; J gene: TRBJ1-2; D gene: .; clone size: few; V gene: TRBV5-6; CDR3 protein: CASSLNEPYGYTF; CDR3 DNA: TGTGCCAGCAGCTTGAATGAACCCTATGGCTACACCTTC
CDR3 length: 19; J gene: TRBJ1-5; D gene: TRBD1; clone size: .; V gene: TRBV18; CDR3 protein: CASSPPLLQGGEGNQPQHF; CDR3 DNA: TGTGCCAGCTCACCACCCCTATTACAGGGGGGGGAGGGCAATCAGCCCCAGCATTTT
CDR3 length: 14; J gene: TRBJ2-1; D gene: .; clone size: .; V gene: TRBV6-2/TRBV6-3; CDR3 protein: CASSYSLRNNEQFF; CDR3 DNA: TGTGCCAGCAGTTACTCGTTGAGAAACAATGAGCAGTTCTTC
CDR3 length: 13; J gene: TRBJ1-2; D gene: .; clone size: .; V gene: TRBV12-3/TRBV12-4; CDR3 protein: CASSKIQWGGYTF; CDR3 DNA: TGTGCCAGCAGTAAGATCCAATGGGGTGGCTACACCTTC
CDR3 length: 14; J gene: TRBJ2-1; D gene: .; clone size: .; V gene: TRBV6-5; CDR3 protein: CASSLRTQPTEQFF; CDR3 DNA: TGTGCCAGCAGTCTGAGGACTCAGCCGACGGAGCAGTTCTTC
CDR3 length: 18; J gene: TRBJ2-5; D gene: TRBD2; clone size: few; V gene: TRBV3-1/TRBV3-2; CDR3 protein: CASSQSPRLAGVWETQYF; CDR3 DNA: TGTGCCAGCAGCCAATCCCCGAGACTAGCGGGGGTATGGGAGACCCAGTACTTC
CDR3 length: 14; J gene: TRBJ2-1; D gene: TRBD2; clone size: .; V gene: TRBV9; CDR3 protein: CASSPRGEGYEQFF; CDR3 DNA: TGTGCCAGCAGCCCGCGGGGGGAAGGGTATGAGCAGTTCTTC
CDR3 length: 19; J gene: TRBJ1-4; D gene: TRBD1; clone size: .; V gene: TRBV6-2/TRBV6-3; CDR3 protein: CASSYTTGDPIATNEKLFF; CDR3 DNA: TGTGCCAGCAGTTACACCACAGGGGATCCGATTGCAACTAATGAAAAACTGTTTTTT
CDR3 length: 14; J gene: TRBJ1-2; D gene: TRBD1; clone size: .; V gene: TRBV28; CDR3 protein: CASTIRDRGYGYTF; CDR3 DNA: TGTGCCAGCACTATCCGGGACAGAGGGTATGGCTACACCTTC
CDR3 length: 15; J gene: TRBJ1-5; D gene: .; clone size: .; V gene: TRBV6-5; CDR3 protein: CASSSRPPQNQPQHF; CDR3 DNA: TGTGCCAGCAGTTCTAGACCACCTCAGAATCAGCCCCAGCATTTT
CDR3 length: 18; J gene: TRBJ2-6; D gene: TRBD1; clone size: .; V gene: TRBV6-1; CDR3 protein: CASSEKGARISGANVLTF; CDR3 DNA: TGTGCCAGCAGTGAAAAGGGGGCCCGGATCTCTGGGGCCAACGTCCTGACTTTC
CDR3 length: 14; J gene: TRBJ2-1; D gene: .; clone size: .; V gene: TRBV2; CDR3 protein: CASSEVSYNNEQFF; CDR3 DNA: TGTGCCAGCAGTGAGGTCAGCTATAACAATGAGCAGTTCTTC
CDR3 length: 16; J gene: TRBJ2-3; D gene: .; clone size: .; V gene: TRBV5-4; CDR3 protein: CASSYPRGGSTDTQYF; CDR3 DNA: TGTGCCAGCAGCTATCCCCGAGGGGGTAGCACAGATACGCAGTATTTT
CDR3 length: 13; J gene: TRBJ1-1; D gene: .; clone size: .; V gene: TRBV12-3/TRBV12-4; CDR3 protein: CASSSSLGWGAFF; CDR3 DNA: TGTGCCAGCAGTTCATCATTGGGATGGGGAGCTTTCTTT
CDR3 length: 17; J gene: TRBJ2-6; D gene: .; clone size: .; V gene: TRBV6-2/TRBV6-3; CDR3 protein: CASSYFGQPSGANVLTF; CDR3 DNA: TGTGCCAGCAGTTACTTCGGACAACCCTCTGGGGCCAACGTCCTGACTTTC
CDR3 length: 16; J gene: TRBJ2-7; D gene: TRBD2; clone size: .; V gene: TRBV5-6; CDR3 protein: CASSQGLAGPSYEQYF; CDR3 DNA: TGTGCCAGCAGCCAGGGACTAGCGGGTCCCTCCTACGAGCAGTACTTC
CDR3 length: 13; J gene: TRBJ1-2; D gene: .; clone size: once; V gene: TRBV6-2/TRBV6-3; CDR3 protein: CASSPTGVYGYTF; CDR3 DNA: TGTGCCAGCAGTCCGACGGGAGTTTATGGCTACACCTTC
CDR3 length: 14; J gene: TRBJ1-5; D gene: .; clone size: once; V gene: TRBV19; CDR3 protein: CASSMRQGNQPQHF; CDR3 DNA: TGTGCCAGTAGTATGCGGCAGGGCAATCAGCCCCAGCATTTT
CDR3 length: 12; J gene: TRBJ1-1; D gene: TRBD1; clone size: .; V gene: TRBV2; CDR3 protein: CARGQGSTEAFF; CDR3 DNA: TGTGCCAGAGGACAGGGTAGCACTGAAGCTTTCTTT
CDR3 length: 16; J gene: TRBJ2-7; D gene: .; clone size: few; V gene: TRBV4-3; CDR3 protein: CASSQSTGWGSYEQYF; CDR3 DNA: TGCGCCAGCAGCCAATCTACAGGGTGGGGTAGTTACGAGCAGTACTTC
CDR3 length: 15; J gene: TRBJ1-2; D gene: TRBD1; clone size: .; V gene: TRBV4-3; CDR3 protein: CASSHEGQGKDGYTF; CDR3 DNA: TGCGCCAGCAGCCATGAAGGACAGGGAAAGGATGGCTACACCTTC
CDR3 length: 14; J gene: TRBJ2-7; D gene: TRBD1; clone size: .; V gene: TRBV7-9; CDR3 protein: CASRRDRGSYEQYF; CDR3 DNA: TGTGCCAGCAGGAGAGACAGGGGCTCCTACGAGCAGTACTTC